The T cell receptor (beta chain) described here comes from a study of OX40 agonist ivuxolimab in advanced cancers. In the study overall: Every patient in dose escalation had hepatocellular carcinoma, melanoma, renal cell or head and neck cancer. Study-level points and caveats: Still undetermined is the antigen specificity of the expanded peripheral T cells. Averaged across samples, CD8+ T cells carried more expanded clones than CD4+ did.

The CDR3 consists of 16 residues. The germline gives CDR1 LGHNA, CDR2 YSLEER. The V and J ends lost 2 bases and 5 bases respectively, with 18 bases between them. On cycle 4 day 1 and cycle 7 day 1, as well as at baseline, blood was sampled. Sequencing was performed with immunoSEQ multiplex PCR; in TCRdb, only in-frame clones are kept and a portion is missing. Of approximately 75,000 clones in the sample, about nine tenths were seen once. As for this clone: What it binds is unknown.

The starting material was CD4+ or CD8+ T cells sorted from blood, obtained in a trial of the OX40 agonist ivuxolimab. This chain joins TRBV4-3 and TRBJ2-5; tentatively, D is TRBD2 (7 bases). The receptor was derived from an adult with an advanced solid tumor such as melanoma, head and neck, liver or kidney cancer. CDR3 in DNA: TGCGCCAGCAGCCAACGCCATAGGGGGGGCCGGGAGACCCAGTACTTC. Translating it yields CASSQRHRGGRETQYF.